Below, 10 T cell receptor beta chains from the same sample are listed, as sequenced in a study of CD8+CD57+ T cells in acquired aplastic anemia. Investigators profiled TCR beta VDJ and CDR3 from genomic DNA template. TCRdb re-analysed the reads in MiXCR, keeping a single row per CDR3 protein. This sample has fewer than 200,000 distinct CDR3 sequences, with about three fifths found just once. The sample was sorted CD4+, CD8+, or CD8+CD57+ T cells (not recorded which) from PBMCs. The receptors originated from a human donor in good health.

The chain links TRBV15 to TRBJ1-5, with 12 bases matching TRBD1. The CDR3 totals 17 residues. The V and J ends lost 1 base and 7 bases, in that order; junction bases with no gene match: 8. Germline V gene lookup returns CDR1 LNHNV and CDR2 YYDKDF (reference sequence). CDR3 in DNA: TGTGCCACCAGCAGAGGGGGAGGGACAGGGGGCTTCCAGCCCCAGCATTTT. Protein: CATSRGGGTGGFQPQHF.

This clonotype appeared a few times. This CDR3 is CASSLSMGALDEQYF. The CDR3 nucleotides are TGTGCCAGCAGTCTTTCGATGGGGGCTCTGGACGAGCAGTACTTC. V and J are TRBV28 and TRBJ2-7; D might be TRBD1 (6 bases). The CDR3 totals 15 residues. The germline gives CDR1 MDHEN, CDR2 SYDVKM. Trimming took off 5 bases at V and 5 bases at J, with 19 bases between the two ends.

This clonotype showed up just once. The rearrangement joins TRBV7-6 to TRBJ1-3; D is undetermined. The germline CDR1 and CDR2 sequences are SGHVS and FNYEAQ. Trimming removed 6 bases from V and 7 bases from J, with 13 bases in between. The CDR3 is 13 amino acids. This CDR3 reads CASSPNQMNTIYF. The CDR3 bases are TGTGCCAGCAGTCCGAACCAGATGAACACCATATATTTT.

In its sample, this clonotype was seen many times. CDR3 bases: TGTGCCAGCACCTCAGGGGCGTTTAGCAATCAGCCCCAGCATTTT. Its translation: CASTSGAFSNQPQHF. The chain couples TRBV6-1 to TRBJ1-5, with D maybe TRBD1 (6 bases). V was clipped by 7 bases and J by 0 bases, with 13 bases between them. CDR1 and CDR2 (germline): MNHNS, SASEGT. CDR3 length equals 15 residues.

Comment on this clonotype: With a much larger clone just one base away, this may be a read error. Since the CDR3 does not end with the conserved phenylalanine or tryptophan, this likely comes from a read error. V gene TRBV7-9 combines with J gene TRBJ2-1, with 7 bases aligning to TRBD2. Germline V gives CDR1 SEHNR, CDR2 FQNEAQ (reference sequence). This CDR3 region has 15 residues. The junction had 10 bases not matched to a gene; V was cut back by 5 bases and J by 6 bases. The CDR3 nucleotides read TGTGCCAGCAGCACCCAGTTGGGGGGGGGCAATGAGCAGTTCTCC. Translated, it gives CASSTQLGGGNEQFS.

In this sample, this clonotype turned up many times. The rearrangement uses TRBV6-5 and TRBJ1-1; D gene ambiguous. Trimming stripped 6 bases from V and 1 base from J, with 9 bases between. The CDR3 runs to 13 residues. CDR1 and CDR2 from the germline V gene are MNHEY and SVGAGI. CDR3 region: CASREHWNTEAFF. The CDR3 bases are TGTGCCAGCAGGGAACACTGGAACACTGAAGCTTTCTTT.

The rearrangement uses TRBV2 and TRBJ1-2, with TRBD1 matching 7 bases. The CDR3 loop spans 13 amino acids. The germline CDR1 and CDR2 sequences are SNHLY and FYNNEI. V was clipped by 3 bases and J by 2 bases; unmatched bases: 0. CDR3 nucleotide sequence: TGTGCCAGCAGTGAGACAGGGAACTATGGCTACACCTTC. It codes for CASSETGNYGYTF.

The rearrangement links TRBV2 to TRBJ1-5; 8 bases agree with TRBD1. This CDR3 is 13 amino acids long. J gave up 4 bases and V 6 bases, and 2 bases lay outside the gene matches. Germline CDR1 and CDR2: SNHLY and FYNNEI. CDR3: CASRGQANQPQHF. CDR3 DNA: TGTGCCAGCAGGGGACAGGCTAATCAGCCCCAGCATTTT. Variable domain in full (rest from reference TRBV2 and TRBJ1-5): EPEVTQTPSHQVTQMGQEVILRCVPISNHLYFYWYRQILGQKVEFLVSFYNNEISEKSEIFDDQFSVERPDGSNFTLKIRSTKLEDSAMYFCASRGQANQPQHFGDGTRLSIL.

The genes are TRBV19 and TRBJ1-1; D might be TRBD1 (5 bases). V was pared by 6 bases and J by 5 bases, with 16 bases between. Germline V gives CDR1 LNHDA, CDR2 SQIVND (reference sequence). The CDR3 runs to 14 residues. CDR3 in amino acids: CASSPGWGWTEAFF. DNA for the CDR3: TGTGCCAGTAGCCCCGGTTGGGGGTGGACTGAAGCTTTCTTT.

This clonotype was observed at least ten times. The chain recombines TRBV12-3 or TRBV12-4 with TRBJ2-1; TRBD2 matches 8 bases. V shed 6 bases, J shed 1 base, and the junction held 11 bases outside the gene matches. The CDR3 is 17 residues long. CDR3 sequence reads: CASRARLSGRSYNEQFF. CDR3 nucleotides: TGTGCCAGCAGGGCCCGCCTGAGCGGGAGATCCTACAATGAGCAGTTCTTC.